The 10 T cell receptor beta chains in this list originate from one sample, sequenced in a study of shared T cell receptors in the human thymus. Some clones are missing from TCRdb's copy, which holds only in-frame ones; the method was immunoSEQ multiplex PCR. Among hundreds of thousands of clones, 70% to 90% were seen once, and the ten largest hold about 0.01%. The sample also formed part of further work on human thymus T cells.

The sample comprised thymocytes. The receptors come from a boy under two years old with a congenital heart defect.

V is TRBV5-1 and J is TRBJ2-4, with a tentative D call TRBD2 (5 bases). The V end lost 3 bases, the J end lost 0 bases, and 13 bases lay between the germline ends. Germline V gene sequence: CDR1 SGHRS, CDR2 YFSETQ. CDR3 length: 16 amino acids. The CDR3 DNA reads as TGCGCCAGCAGCTCGACCTTGAGGGCAGCCAAAAACATTCAGTACTTC. It specifies CASSSTLRAAKNIQYF.

This chain connects TRBV28 to TRBJ2-1, with 14 bases matching TRBD2. The CDR3 spans 16 residues. V gave up 5 bases and J gave up 3 bases; unmatched junction bases: 3. From germline, CDR1 is MDHEN and CDR2 SYDVKM. For the CDR3, the DNA is TGTGCCAGCAGTCCGGGACTAGCGGGAGTCTACAATGAGCAGTTCTTC. It encodes CASSPGLAGVYNEQFF.

This rearrangement joins TRBV27 to TRBJ1-5, with D tentatively TRBD1 (5 bases). The CDR3 has 14 residues. CDR1 MNHEY and CDR2 SMNVEV come from the germline V gene (reference sequence). V gave up 3 bases and J gave up 6 bases, with 12 bases separating them. CDR3 nucleotide sequence: TGTGCCAGCAGTTTCGCCCAGGGTAGTCAGCCCCAGCATTTT. It translates to CASSFAQGSQPQHF.

This clone was counted only a few times. The chain combines TRBV28 with TRBJ2-7; 10 nucleotides align to TRBD1. J was trimmed by 2 bases and V by 3 bases; bases with no gene match: 7. Germline CDR1 is MDHEN and CDR2 is SYDVKM. There are 16 residues in the CDR3. The CDR3 region is CASSFRGTGDPYEQYF. CDR3 nucleotide sequence: TGTGCCAGCAGTTTCCGCGGGACAGGGGACCCCTACGAGCAGTACTTC.

V gene TRBV6-1 combines with J gene TRBJ1-2; 11 positions agree with TRBD1. The junction had 8 bases not matched to a gene; V was cut back by 3 bases and J by 11 bases. This CDR3 is 14 amino acids long. Germline CDR1 is MNHNS and CDR2 is SASEGT. CDR3 coding DNA: TGTGCCAGCAGTGAGGACAGGGGGCGCTGGGGATACACCTTC. Its protein product is CASSEDRGRWGYTF.

This clone was detected only a few times. The chain couples TRBV7-6 to TRBJ1-3; 12 bases align to TRBD1. CDR1 is SGHVS, CDR2 FNYEAQ, per germline. V was clipped by 5 bases and J by 6 bases; unmatched bases: 8. The CDR3 extends over 16 amino acids. In DNA, the CDR3 is TGTGCCAGCAGCCAGGGGACAGGGGGCCAGTTAAACACCATATATTTT. This codes for CASSQGTGGQLNTIYF.

This chain links TRBV28 with TRBJ2-1; 8 nucleotides line up with TRBD1. V lost 3 bases and J lost 3; bases outside the gene matches: 1. CDR3 length: 14 residues. The germline gives CDR1 MDHEN, CDR2 SYDVKM. CDR3 sequence (DNA): TGTGCCAGCAGTTTCAGGGGGCGCTACAATGAGCAGTTCTTC. It translates to CASSFRGRYNEQFF.

The chain is built from TRBV27 and TRBJ1-2; D not certain. The CDR3 loop spans 14 amino acids. Germline CDR1 is MNHEY and CDR2 is SMNVEV (reference sequence). V dropped 6 bases and J dropped 1 base, with 12 bases sitting between them. The CDR3 coding sequence is TGTGCCAGCAGACTGAACGGGGATAACTATGGCTACACCTTC. Protein product: CASRLNGDNYGYTF.

The gene calls are TRBV5-4 and TRBJ2-3, with D unresolved. CDR3 size: 14 residues. V was clipped by 4 bases and J by 3 bases, with 12 bases between them. The germline CDR1 and CDR2 sequences are SGHNT and YYREEE (reference sequence). Here the CDR3 DNA reads TGTGCCAGCAGCCGTGGAGTTGGGACAGATACGCAGTATTTT. Translating it yields CASSRGVGTDTQYF.

The count of this clone is one. V and J are TRBV1 and TRBJ1-1; TRBD1 was called by the table and not checked on the DNA. TRBV1 is a recognized pseudogene. The CDR3 contains 15 residues. The CDR3 reads CTSSQERTNLGEAFF. The CDR3 bases are TGCACCAGCAGCCAAGAGAGGACAAACTTAGGTGAAGCTTTCTTT.